This T cell receptor beta chain was sequenced in a study of blood T cell repertoires in COVID-19 (dated by TCRdb to the early 2020s). Turning to the overall study: Collaborator samples came from the United States, Italy and Spain and covered acute and convalescent phases of COVID-19. The material from the prospective study consisted of cDNA or gDNA derived from T cells, B-cell-depleted T cells, or PBMCs. Subjects who had been exposed to COVID-19, were actively infected with it, or had recovered from it provided the deeply sampled blood TCRbeta repertoires that made up the dataset. A freely available public database, intended as a resource for researchers studying the immune response to SARS-CoV-2, is where the repertoires were released. The samples were drawn from two sources: the first 160 participants of the ongoing ImmuneRACE study, and fewer than 1,500 subjects contributed by 6 global collaborators. A de-identified subject ID, COVID-19 status, age in years and sex were almost always included in the sample metadata. Where HLA class I and class II types were available, the types were taken from metadata supplied by the sample provider, not from assay-based typing.

Summary of the overall study and its limitations: Clinical and demographic metadata were provided uncurated, with the amount varying by source and participant.

At the junction V is shortened by 2 bases and J by 0 bases, with 10 bases in between. The CDR3, cysteine through phenylalanine, is 14 amino acids long. Only the CDR3 portion is preserved as DNA: 42 bases, with reading frame beginning at the first base. Based on the germline V gene, the CDR1 and CDR2 sequences are SQVTM and ANQGSEA. TCRbeta CDR3 regions were amplified from genomic DNA using the immunoSEQ Assay, a bias-controlled multiplex PCR. On the study's bioinformatics: The number of nucleated cells in each sample was estimated by amplification of reference gene primers within the assay. Sequence reads were collapsed and filtered to measure the absolute abundance of every unique TCRbeta CDR3 rearrangement. Productive Simpson clonality was computed per sample as the square root of Simpson's diversity index over productive rearrangements. TCRdb retrieved this table from immuneACCESS and kept in-frame rearrangements only. Not all clones are present; in checked studies, unresolved V genes account for under half, and no reason is known for the remainder. The V and J calls and the clone size are those of that table, but D and trimming were determined from the DNA. For this sample there are some 31,000 clones; more than 90% appear just once. In total, the top ten clones hold roughly 13% of the sample.

The collaborating institutions used their own protocols to collect whole blood in K2EDTA tubes. Collaborator samples were shipped for TCRbeta analysis as frozen whole blood, isolated PBMCs, or DNA extracted from either sample type. With regard to this clone: This receptor's antigen is unknown. No qualities accompany the bases; no much larger clone lies one base away.

The chain couples TRBV29-1 to TRBJ1-1, and perhaps TRBD1 as D gene, on 5 matching bases. The specimen was peripheral blood. This clonotype was obtained from a human donor in a cohort sampled during active COVID-19. The sequenced DNA: TGCAGCGTTGAATGGAGGGGATTGAACACTGAAGCTTTCTTT. It specifies CSVEWRGLNTEAFF.